This T cell receptor (beta chain) was recorded in a study of shared clonotypes between healthy human individuals. Measured with immunoSEQ multiplex PCR; TCRdb has only the in-frame clones, and not every one. The sample consists of about 110,000 clones, about 70% of them appearing once. From germline, CDR1 is SQVTM and CDR2 ANQGSEA. The CDR3 loop spans 10 amino acids. V lost 4 bases and J 10 bases, leaving 8 bases between the germline ends. The clonotype comes from a woman aged 30 to 39 in good health. The chain is built from TRBV29-1 and TRBJ2-1, with unresolved D. Sequencing used memory CD8+ T cells sorted from blood. Subset indicated: CD45RO+ cells pooled with CCR7-negative TemRA cells. As DNA, the CDR3 is TGCAGCGTTGTAAGTTGGGAGCAGTTCTTC. It specifies CSVVSWEQFF.